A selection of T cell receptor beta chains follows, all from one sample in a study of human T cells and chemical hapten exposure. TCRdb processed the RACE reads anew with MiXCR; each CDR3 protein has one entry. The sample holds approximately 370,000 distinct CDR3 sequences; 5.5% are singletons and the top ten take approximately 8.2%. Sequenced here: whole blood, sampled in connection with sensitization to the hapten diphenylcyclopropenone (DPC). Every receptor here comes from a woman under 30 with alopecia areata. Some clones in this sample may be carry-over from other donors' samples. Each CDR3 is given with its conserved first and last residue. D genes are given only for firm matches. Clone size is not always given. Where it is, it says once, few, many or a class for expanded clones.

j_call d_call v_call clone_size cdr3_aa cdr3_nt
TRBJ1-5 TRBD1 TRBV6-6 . CASGRTGDQSNQPQHF TGTGCCAGCGGAAGGACAGGGGATCAGAGCAATCAGCCCCAGCATTTT
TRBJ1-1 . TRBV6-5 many CASRGGGNEAFF TGTGCCAGCAGGGGGGGAGGGAATGAGGCTTTCTTT
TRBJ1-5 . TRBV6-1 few CASSDEGQGGQPQHF TGTGCCAGCAGTGACGAGGGGCAGGGAGGTCAGCCCCAGCATTTT
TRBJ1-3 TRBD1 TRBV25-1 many CASSEVFIQGATGNTIYF TGTGCCAGCAGTGAAGTTTTCATACAGGGGGCAACTGGAAACACCATATATTTT
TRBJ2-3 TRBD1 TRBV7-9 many CASSTDRDRSADTQYF TGTGCCAGCAGCACGGACAGGGATAGATCGGCAGATACGCAGTATTTT
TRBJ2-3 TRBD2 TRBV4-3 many CASSGGGATDTQYF TGCGCCAGCAGCGGCGGGGGGGCAACAGATACGCAGTATTTT
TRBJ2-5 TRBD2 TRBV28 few CASSLGPGLAPTETQYF TGTGCCAGCAGTTTAGGCCCGGGACTAGCTCCGACGGAGACCCAGTACTTC
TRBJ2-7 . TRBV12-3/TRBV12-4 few CASSLAPSRHEQYF TGTGCCAGCAGTTTAGCCCCGTCGAGGCACGAGCAGTACTTC
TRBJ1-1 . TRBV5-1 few CASSLRSDNTEAFF TGCGCCAGCAGCTTGCGCAGTGATAACACTGAAGCTTTCTTT
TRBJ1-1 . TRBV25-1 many CASSEAGTFFEAFF TGTGCCAGCAGCGAAGCCGGGACGTTCTTTGAAGCTTTCTTT
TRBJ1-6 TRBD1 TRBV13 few CASSSWTGVNSPLHF TGTGCCAGCAGCTCATGGACAGGGGTCAATTCACCCCTCCACTTT
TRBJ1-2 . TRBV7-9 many CASSLAGGARGYTF TGTGCCAGCAGCTTAGCGGGGGGCGCACGCGGCTACACCTTC
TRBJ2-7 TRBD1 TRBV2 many CASRNPGQLYEQYF TGTGCCAGCAGGAACCCGGGACAGCTCTACGAGCAGTACTTC
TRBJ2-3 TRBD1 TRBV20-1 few CSFPGQGTDTQYF TGCAGTTTTCCAGGACAGGGCACAGATACGCAGTATTTT
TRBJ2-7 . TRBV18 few CASSPGPGEQYF TGTGCCAGCTCACCTGGCCCGGGGGAGCAGTACTTC
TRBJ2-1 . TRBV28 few CASSLEGFSYNEQFF TGTGCCAGCAGTTTGGAAGGTTTCTCCTACAATGAGCAGTTCTTC
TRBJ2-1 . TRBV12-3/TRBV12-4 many CASSLAGVDEQFF TGTGCCAGCAGTTTAGCGGGGGTGGATGAGCAGTTCTTC
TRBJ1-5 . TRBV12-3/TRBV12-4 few CASTHTGIGNQPQHF TGTGCCAGCACCCACACAGGGATCGGCAATCAGCCCCAGCATTTT
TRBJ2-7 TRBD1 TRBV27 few CASSTTGAYEQYF TGTGCCAGCAGTACCACAGGGGCCTACGAGCAGTACTTC
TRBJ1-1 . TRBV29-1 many CSVEEGGGGTEAFF TGCAGCGTTGAAGAAGGGGGAGGTGGCACTGAAGCTTTCTTT
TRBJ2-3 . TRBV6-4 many CASSPQGGLDTQYF TGTGCCAGCAGTCCACAAGGGGGTTTGGATACGCAGTATTTT
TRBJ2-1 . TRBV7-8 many CASSSRRESSYNEQFF TGTGCCAGCAGCTCCCGACGGGAGAGCTCCTACAATGAGCAGTTCTTC
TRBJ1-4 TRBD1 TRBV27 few CASSLVGTADEKLFF TGTGCCAGCAGTTTGGTTGGGACAGCGGATGAAAAACTGTTTTTT
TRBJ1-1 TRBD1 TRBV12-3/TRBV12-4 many CASSLAGTGEAFF TGTGCCAGCAGTTTAGCTGGGACAGGTGAAGCTTTCTTT
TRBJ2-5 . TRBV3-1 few CASSQDLGGETQYF TGTGCCAGCAGCCAAGATCTTGGGGGAGAGACCCAGTACTTC
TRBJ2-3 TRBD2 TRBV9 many CASSTLAGGTDTQYF TGTGCCAGCAGCACCCTAGCGGGGGGCACAGATACGCAGTATTTT
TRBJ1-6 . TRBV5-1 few CASSREPTDLSSYNSPLHF TGCGCCAGCAGCCGAGAGCCGACAGATTTAAGCTCCTATAATTCACCCCTCCACTTT
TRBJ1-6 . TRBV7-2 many CASSLISGYNSPLHF TGTGCCAGCAGCTTAATTTCAGGATATAATTCACCCCTCCACTTT
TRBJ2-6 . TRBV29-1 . CSIVPRSSGANVLTF TGCAGCATTGTTCCCCGTAGCTCTGGGGCCAACGTCCTGACTTTC